The clone carrying this T cell receptor (beta chain) was detected only once. The antigen remains undetermined. PCR was performed using 60 Vbeta and 13 Jbeta primers. The method was immunoSEQ multiplex PCR; TCRdb's version includes in-frame clones alone and lacks a portion of them. The sample lists about 180,000 clones, around 80% seen once, with approximately 1.2% in the top ten. This CDR3 spans 11 amino acids. Trimming pared 6 bases from V and 4 bases from J, leaving 9 bases between. The germline CDR1 and CDR2 sequences are DFQATT and SNEGSKA (reference sequence). This record belongs to a study of cytomegalovirus exposure and HLA in healthy donors. Study outcomes and limitations: Because they were indistinguishable, some V segments, including TRBV6-2 and TRBV6-3, were excluded. Cytomegalovirus association was listed for about 160 TCR beta chains.

The gene calls are TRBV20-1 and TRBJ2-5; D is unresolved. Sequenced sample: PBMCs. The sequence derives from a girl under 10 years old in good health and CMV-seropositive. The CDR3: CSAPLSETQYF. The DNA for the CDR3 is TGCAGTGCCCCTCTTTCAGAGACCCAGTACTTC.